This T cell receptor beta chain was profiled in a study of T cells in Graves' hyperthyroidism and ophthalmopathy. Whole-study findings and limits: Blood held most thyroid clonotypes expanded above 0.001 frequency. In validation, the model predicted ophthalmopathy. These predictions came a median approximately six months before onset.

Stable hyperthyroidism: no ophthalmopathy progression over 18 months of follow-up. Patients were excluded because of uncontrolled infection, other autoimmune disease, pregnancy or lactation. The CDR3 regions of TCR beta were amplified from RNA transcripts. The HTBI primer set served for first-round RT-PCR of the TCR CDR3. One entry per CDR3 protein results from TCRdb running MiXCR on the multiplex PCR reads. The sample yields hundreds of thousands of distinct CDR3 sequences, 35% to 40% seen once. The CDR3 spans 13 residues. Per the germline V gene, CDR1 is DFQATT and CDR2 is SNEGSKA (reference sequence). Details on this clonotype: Its antigen is not identified. At one end the junction does not follow the germline gene, possibly because of a read error.

The sequencing sample was made of blood. The clonotype originates from a man between 18 and 29 years old with Graves' hyperthyroidism. The chain recombines TRBV20-1 with TRBJ2-7, with TRBD1 matching 7 bases. The CDR3 here is CNAARDSDYEQYF. The CDR3 nucleotides read TGCAATGCTGCCCGGGACAGCGACTACGAGCAGTACTTC.